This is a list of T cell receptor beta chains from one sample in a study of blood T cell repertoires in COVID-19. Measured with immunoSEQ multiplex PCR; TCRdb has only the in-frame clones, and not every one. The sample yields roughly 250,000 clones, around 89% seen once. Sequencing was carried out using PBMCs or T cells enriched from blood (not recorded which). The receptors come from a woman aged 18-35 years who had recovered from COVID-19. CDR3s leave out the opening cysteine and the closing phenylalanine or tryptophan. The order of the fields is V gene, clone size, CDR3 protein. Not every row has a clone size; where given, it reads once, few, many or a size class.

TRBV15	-	ATSPEDSFEDTQY
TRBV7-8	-	ASSPQGWYGYT
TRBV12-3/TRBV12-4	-	ASSFQANYGYT
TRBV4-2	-	ASSQDGWGTGDTEAF
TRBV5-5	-	ASSLALNLGPQH
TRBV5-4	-	ASSLAGLVQETQY
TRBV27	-	ASSRTGFESPLH
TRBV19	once	ASIPAGNTEAF
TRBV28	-	ASRIDRVAGYT
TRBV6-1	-	ASSETRGNTEAF
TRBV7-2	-	ASSRLASPRDTQY
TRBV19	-	ASSITTGFRETQY
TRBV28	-	ASSPRETQY
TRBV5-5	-	ASSRQGAIGWNTEAF
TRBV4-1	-	ASGQAFYGYT
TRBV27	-	ASSISSGLVNNEQF
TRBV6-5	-	ASRGYAGYNEQF
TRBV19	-	ASSSPDKPGTEAF
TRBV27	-	ASRHLDTQY
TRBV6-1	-	ASSALGFGLNTGELF
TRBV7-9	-	ASSATGAINQPQH
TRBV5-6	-	ASSLRVNGYT
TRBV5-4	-	ASSLGLAGGTDTQY
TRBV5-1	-	ASSPDRANYGYT
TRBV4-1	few	ASSQRALAGGIQETQY
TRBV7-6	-	ASSGRRDRPYGYT
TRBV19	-	ASSQQGVSGNTIY
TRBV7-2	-	ASTRGGSTDTQY
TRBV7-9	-	ASSIGKSGARGETQY
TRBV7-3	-	ASSPYPPGQANYGYT
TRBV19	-	ASSKRQGATNEKLF